This T cell receptor (beta chain) was captured by sequencing in a study of graft-versus-host responses after intestinal transplantation. About the research overall: For two to four years after anti-thymocyte globulin induction, all recipients took tacrolimus and steroids.

The CDR3 contains 14 residues. J lost 7 bases, V lost 5 bases, and 8 bases had no gene match. Germline V gene sequence: CDR1 LGHNT, CDR2 FRNRAP. Regarding the study as a whole: The recipient marrow held GvH clones, and some of them showed up first in ileum or blood.

Measured with immunoSEQ multiplex PCR; TCRdb has only the in-frame clones, and not every one. This sample has roughly 40,000 clones, with approximately 95% found just once. This clone was seen a single time. Its antigen remains unidentified. The receptor was isolated from a human patient who received an intestinal transplant, so some T cells may come from the graft donor. Sequencing was performed on PBMCs, taken roughly 780 days after intestinal transplantation. The rearrangement links TRBV12-5 to TRBJ2-5; 9 positions match TRBD2. In DNA, the CDR3 is TGTGCTAGTGGTCCGGGACTAGCCCCTGGGACCCAGTACTTC. This encodes CASGPGLAPGTQYF.